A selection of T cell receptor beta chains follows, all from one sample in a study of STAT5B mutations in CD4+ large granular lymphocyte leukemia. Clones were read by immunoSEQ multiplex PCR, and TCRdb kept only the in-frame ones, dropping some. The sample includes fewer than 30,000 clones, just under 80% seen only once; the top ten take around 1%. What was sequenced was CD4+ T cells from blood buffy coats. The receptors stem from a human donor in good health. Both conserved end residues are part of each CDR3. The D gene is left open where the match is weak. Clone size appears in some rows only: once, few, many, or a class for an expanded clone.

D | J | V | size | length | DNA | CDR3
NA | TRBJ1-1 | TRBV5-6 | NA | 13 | TGTGCCAGCAGCTTGGACAGAGGGGCTGAAGCTTTCTTT | CASSLDRGAEAFF
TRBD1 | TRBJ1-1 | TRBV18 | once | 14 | TGTGCCAGCTCCGGACAGGGAGGGAACACTGAAGCTTTCTTT | CASSGQGGNTEAFF
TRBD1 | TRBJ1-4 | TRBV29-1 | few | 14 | TGCAGCGTTGCCGGGACAGCGCAAAATGAAAAACTGTTTTTT | CSVAGTAQNEKLFF
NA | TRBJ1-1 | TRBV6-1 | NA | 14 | TGTGCCAGCGCCAAAGTAGGACAAACCACTGAAGCTTTCTTT | CASAKVGQTTEAFF
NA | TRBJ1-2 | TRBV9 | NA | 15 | TGTGCCAGCAGCCAGGAACCCGGGGGGCGTCAGGGCTACACCTTC | CASSQEPGGRQGYTF
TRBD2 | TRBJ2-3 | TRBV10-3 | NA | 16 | TGTGCCATCAGTGCGCGGACTAGCGGGGGGGAGGATACGCAGTATTTT | CAISARTSGGEDTQYF
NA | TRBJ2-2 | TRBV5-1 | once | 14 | TGCGCCAGCAGCCAAACAGGGAACACCGGGGAGCTGTTTTTT | CASSQTGNTGELFF
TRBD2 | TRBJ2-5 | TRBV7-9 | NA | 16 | TGTGCCAGCACCCTAGGGTCTAGCGGGATGCAAGAGACCCAGTACTTC | CASTLGSSGMQETQYF
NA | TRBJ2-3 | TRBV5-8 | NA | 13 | TGTGCCACCAATCCCCGTGGGACAGATACGCAGTATTTT | CATNPRGTDTQYF
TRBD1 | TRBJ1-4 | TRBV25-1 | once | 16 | TGTGCCAGCAGTGTGGGGACAGGGAGTGTTGATGAAAAACTGTTTTTT | CASSVGTGSVDEKLFF
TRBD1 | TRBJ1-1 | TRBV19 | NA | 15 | TGTGCCAGTAGTATTGGGGGACAGCTCCTGGGTGAAGCTTTCTTT | CASSIGGQLLGEAFF
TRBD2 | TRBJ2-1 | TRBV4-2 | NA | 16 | TGTGCCAGCAGCCAACCAACTAGCGGGAGTGGCAATGAGCAGTTCTTC | CASSQPTSGSGNEQFF
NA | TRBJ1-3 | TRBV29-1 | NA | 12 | TGCAGCGGTGGGGACGGTCGAAACACCATATATTTT | CSGGDGRNTIYF
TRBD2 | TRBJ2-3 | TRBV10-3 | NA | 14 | TGTGCCATCAAGAGGGCGGGAGCCACAGATACGCAATATTTT | CAIKRAGATDTQYF
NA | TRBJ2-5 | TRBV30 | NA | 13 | TGTGCCTGGTCTAAGCGGACCCAAGAGACCCAGTACTTC | CAWSKRTQETQYF
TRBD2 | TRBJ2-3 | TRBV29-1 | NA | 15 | TGCAGCGTTGGATTCGGGAGGGCCAGGGGAGATACGCAGTATTTT | CSVGFGRARGDTQYF
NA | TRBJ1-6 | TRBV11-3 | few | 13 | TGTGCCAGCAGCTTCGACAGTAATTCACCCCTCCACTTT | CASSFDSNSPLHF
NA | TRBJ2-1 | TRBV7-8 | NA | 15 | TGTGCCAGCAGCCCCGAAACTAGCAGTTACAATGAGCAGTTCTTC | CASSPETSSYNEQFF
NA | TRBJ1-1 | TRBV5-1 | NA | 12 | TGCGCCAGCAGCTTCGCGAACACTGAAGCTTTCTTT | CASSFANTEAFF
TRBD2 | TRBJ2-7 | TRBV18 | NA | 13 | TGTGCCAGCTCGACTAGCGGGAGCCGCGAGCAGTACTTC | CASSTSGSREQYF
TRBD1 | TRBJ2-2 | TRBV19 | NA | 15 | TGTGCCAGTAGTATGGGGACAGGGCCGGCCGGGGAGCTGTTTTTT | CASSMGTGPAGELFF
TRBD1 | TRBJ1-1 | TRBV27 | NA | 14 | TGTGCCAGCAGTGCCGAGGGGGCCTTGGGTGAAGCTTTCTTT | CASSAEGALGEAFF
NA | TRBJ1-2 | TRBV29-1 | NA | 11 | TGCAGCGTTGAAGCTGGGTTAAGCTACACCTTC | CSVEAGLSYTF
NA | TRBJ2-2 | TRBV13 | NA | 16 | TGTGCCAGCAGCTTACATGCGGGATTGAACACCGGGGAGCTGTTTTTT | CASSLHAGLNTGELFF
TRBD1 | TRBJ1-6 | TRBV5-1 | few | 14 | TGCGCCAGCAGCCCGGGACAGGGAGAATCACCCCTCCACTTT | CASSPGQGESPLHF
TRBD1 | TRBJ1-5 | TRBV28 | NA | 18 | TGTGCCAGCACTCAATGGGGACAGGGGGTCGGGGGTAATCAGCCCCAGCATTTT | CASTQWGQGVGGNQPQHF
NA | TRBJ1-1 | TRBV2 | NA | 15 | TGTGCCAGCAGTATCCAAGCCGGGGGAAACACTGAAGCTTTCTTT | CASSIQAGGNTEAFF
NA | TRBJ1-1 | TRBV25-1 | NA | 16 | TGTGCCAGCAGTGAAAGAGAGATGTGGGGCCGCGCTGAAGCTTTCTTT | CASSEREMWGRAEAFF
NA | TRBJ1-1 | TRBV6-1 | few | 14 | TGTGCCAGCAGCTTTTCGCTCTGGGGAAGTGAAGCTTTCTTT | CASSFSLWGSEAFF
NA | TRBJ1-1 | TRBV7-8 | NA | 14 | TGTGCCACCTTACTAGACACCGTGAACACTGAAGCTTTCTTT | CATLLDTVNTEAFF
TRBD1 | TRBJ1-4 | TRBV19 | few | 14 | TGTGCCAGTAGTAGGACAGGGACTGGTGAAAAACTGTTTTTT | CASSRTGTGEKLFF
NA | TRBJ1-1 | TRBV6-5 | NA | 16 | TGTGCCAGCAGTTACTCCTTGGGGGGCGAAAACACTGAAGCTTTCTTT | CASSYSLGGENTEAFF
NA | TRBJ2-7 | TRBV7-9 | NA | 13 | TGTGCCAGCAGCTTAGCGGGTGGATACGAGCAGTACTTC | CASSLAGGYEQYF
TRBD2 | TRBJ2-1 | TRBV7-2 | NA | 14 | TGTGCCAGCAGCTTCCGCGGGGGGGACAATGAGCAGTTCTTC | CASSFRGGDNEQFF
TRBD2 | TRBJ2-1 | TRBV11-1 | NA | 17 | TGTGCCAGCAGCTTAGGACAAGCGGGAGTAGGGTACAATGAGCAGTTCTTC | CASSLGQAGVGYNEQFF
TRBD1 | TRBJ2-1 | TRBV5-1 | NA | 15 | TGCGCCAGCAGCTTGGTGCCAGGGGGCGGGAATGAGCAGTTCTTC | CASSLVPGGGNEQFF
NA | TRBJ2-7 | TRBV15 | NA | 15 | TGTGCCACCAGCGTCCTCCGGACGCCACTCTACGAGCAGTACTTC | CATSVLRTPLYEQYF
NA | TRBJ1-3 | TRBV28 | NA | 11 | TGTGCCAGCATGGGAGGAAACACCATATATTTT | CASMGGNTIYF
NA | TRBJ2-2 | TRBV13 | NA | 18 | TGTGCCAGCAGCAATTTAAGCCCTTTATATCGGAACACCGGGGAGCTGTTTTTT | CASSNLSPLYRNTGELFF
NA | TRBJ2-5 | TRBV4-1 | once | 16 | TGCGCCAGCAGCCTCCGATCGGCTAGCGTTCAAGAGACCCAGTACTTC | CASSLRSASVQETQYF
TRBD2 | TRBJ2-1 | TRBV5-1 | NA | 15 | TGCGCCAGCACCATGTCTAGCGGGAGGGGAAATGAGCAGTTCTTC | CASTMSSGRGNEQFF
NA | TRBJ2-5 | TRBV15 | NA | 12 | TGTGCCACCAGCAGAGGGGCAGGGGCCCAGTACTTC | CATSRGAGAQYF
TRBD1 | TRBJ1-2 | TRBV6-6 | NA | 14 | TGTGCCAGCAGTATGGGACAGGGACGCTATGGCTACACCTTC | CASSMGQGRYGYTF
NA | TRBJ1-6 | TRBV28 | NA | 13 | TGTGCCAGCAGTACATGGGGCAGGGGCACCCTCCACTTT | CASSTWGRGTLHF
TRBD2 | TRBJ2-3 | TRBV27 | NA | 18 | TGTGCCAGCAGTCCGACCCGAAGGGTAGCGGGGGGAACAGATACGCAGTATTTT | CASSPTRRVAGGTDTQYF
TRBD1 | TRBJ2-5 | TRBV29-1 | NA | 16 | TGCAGCGTTCCTCACCCGGGGGACAGGGGTCGAGAGACCCAGTACTTC | CSVPHPGDRGRETQYF
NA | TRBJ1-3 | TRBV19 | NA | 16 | TGTGCCAGTATGCCCACTTCCGGAAGCTCTGGAAACACCATATATTTT | CASMPTSGSSGNTIYF
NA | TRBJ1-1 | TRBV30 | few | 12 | TGTGCCTGGAGTCACGGGAACACTGAAGCTTTCTTT | CAWSHGNTEAFF
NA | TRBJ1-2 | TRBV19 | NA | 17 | TGTGCCAGTAGACCCAAATCATCAGGGAAGGCTAACTATGGCTACACCTTC | CASRPKSSGKANYGYTF
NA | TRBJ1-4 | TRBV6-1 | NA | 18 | TGTGCCAGCAGTGAAGCGCTTATGGCAGCCGCAACTAATGAAAAACTGTTTTTT | CASSEALMAAATNEKLFF
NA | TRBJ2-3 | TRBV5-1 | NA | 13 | TGCGCCAGCAGCTTGGGGGGGCTTGATACGCAGTATTTT | CASSLGGLDTQYF
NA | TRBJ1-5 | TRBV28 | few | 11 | TGTGCCACCGAGGGCAATCAGCCCCAGCATTTT | CATEGNQPQHF
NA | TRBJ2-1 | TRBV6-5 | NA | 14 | TGTGCCAGCAGTAGAGGGGCGTACTACAATGAGCAGTTCTTC | CASSRGAYYNEQFF
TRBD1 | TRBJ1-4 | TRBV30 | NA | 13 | TGTGCTTTGCAACAGGGGCCTAATGAAAAACTGTTTTTT | CALQQGPNEKLFF
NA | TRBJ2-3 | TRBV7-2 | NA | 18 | TGTGCCAGCAGCTTAGCGCTCTGGAAACAGCCCCGCACAGATACGCAGTATTTT | CASSLALWKQPRTDTQYF
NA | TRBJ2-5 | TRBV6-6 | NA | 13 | TGTGCCAGCACCTTAGCGCACCAAGAGACCCAGTACTTC | CASTLAHQETQYF